This TCR beta chain was sequenced for a study of blood T cell repertoires in COVID-19. Study-wide context: Nucleic acid was either cDNA or gDNA, and it came from T cells, B-cell-depleted T cells, or PBMCs.

TCRdb's copy holds only in-frame clones and misses some; the assay was immunoSEQ multiplex PCR. The sample includes some 170,000 clones, about 90% of them seen just once. This study enrolled people aged about 18 to 100 from about two dozen US geographic areas. V was trimmed by 4 bases and J by 10 bases, leaving 16 bases between them. The CDR3 consists of 13 residues. Germline-derived CDR1 and CDR2 are SGHTS and YDEGEE. The material sequenced was PBMCs or T cells enriched from blood (not recorded which). The source of this sequence is a human donor with acute COVID-19. The donor label of this sample is uncertain. This chain connects TRBV5-8 to TRBJ2-3, with D perhaps matching TRBD2 (5 bases). CDR3 nucleotides: TGTGCCAGCAGCCCCCCGGGATCTCGGGCGCAGTATTTT. Translated, it gives CASSPPGSRAQYF.